Each of the 8 T cell receptor beta chains below was sequenced from the same sample in a study of Ad26.COV2.S vaccination and SARS-CoV-2 variants. Treatment specified: over 15 received Ad26.COV2.S at low or high dose, single or two shots; several received placebo; per-sample allocation not given. Samples were taken on day 63 after the first vaccine or placebo injection. Profiling relied on immunoSEQ multiplex PCR, and the TCRdb table lists in-frame clones only, not all of them. The data show 440,000 or so clones, 90% seen once. The material was peripheral blood, obtained in a trial of Ad26.COV2.S vaccine versus placebo. These receptors originate from a person between 18 and 65 years old who received the Ad26.COV2.S COVID-19 vaccine or a placebo.

This clone has just one count. The V gene is TRBV27, the J gene TRBJ2-7, with 7 bases lining up with TRBD1. The V gene's germline CDR1 is MNHEY and CDR2 SMNVEV (reference sequence). The CDR3 sequence is 14 residues long. J was trimmed by 4 bases and V by 1 base; bases with no gene match: 4. CDR3 in DNA: TGTGCCAGCAGTTTATACAGGGGAGCATACGAGCAGTACTTC. It encodes CASSLYRGAYEQYF.

This rearrangement joins TRBV6-5 to TRBJ2-7; D might be TRBD2 (6 bases). With 6 bases removed from V and 3 bases from J, the gap between germline ends came to 12 bases. The CDR3 consists of 13 residues. In germline, CDR1 is MNHEY, CDR2 SVGAGI. The CDR3 DNA is TGTGCCAGCAGCCTGGGACTTCACTACGAGCAGTACTTC. Amino acid sequence: CASSLGLHYEQYF.

About this clone: The same CDR3 arises from other DNA sequences in this sample as well. This chain joins TRBV5-4 and TRBJ2-1, with 7 bases that match TRBD1. This CDR3 is built from 16 residues. V shed 1 base and J 3 bases; nucleotides not matched to a gene: 7. Germline V lookup: CDR1 SGHNT, CDR2 YYREEE (reference sequence). CDR3 DNA: TGTGCCAGCAGCTTGCCTGGCAGGGGGAGCTACAATGAGCAGTTCTTC. Translating it yields CASSLPGRGSYNEQFF.

V usage is TRBV5-1 and J usage is TRBJ2-7; D might be TRBD2 (6 bases). V lost 3 bases and J 1 base, leaving 14 bases between the germline ends. Germline V lookup: CDR1 SGHRS, CDR2 YFSETQ. The length of the CDR3 is 15 residues. The CDR3 DNA reads TGCGCCAGCAGCTCGGGGGACTTTTTATCCTACGAGCAGTACTTC. Translating it yields CASSSGDFLSYEQYF.

The chain has TRBV19 and TRBJ2-7; 11 bases match TRBD1. Germline V gives CDR1 LNHDA, CDR2 SQIVND (reference sequence). The CDR3 extends over 13 amino acids. J was trimmed by 9 bases and V by 8 bases; bases with no gene match: 9. CDR3 in amino acids: CASEDRGPGVQYF. The CDR3 coding sequence is TGTGCCAGTGAGGACAGGGGGCCGGGTGTGCAGTACTTC. The variable domain in full, completed from reference TRBV19 and TRBJ2-7, reads DGGITQSPKYLFRKEGQNVTLSCEQNLNHDAMYWYRQDPGQGLRLIYYSQIVNDFQKGDIAEGYSVSREKKESFPLTVTSAQKNPTAFYLCASEDRGPGVQYFGPGTRLTVT.

This clone appeared once. The chain carries TRBV5-1 and TRBJ2-1; possible D gene TRBD2, 6 bases. Deletions cut 4 bases from V and 8 bases from J, with 16 bases between. The CDR3 consists of 14 residues. The germline V gene has CDR1 SGHRS and CDR2 YFSETQ. The CDR3 spells CASSLQRVSDEQFF. The CDR3 region has the DNA TGCGCCAGCAGCCTGCAGCGGGTTTCCGATGAGCAGTTCTTC.

The chain is built from TRBV27 and TRBJ1-1; D ambiguous. Trimming shortened V by 6 bases and J by 1 base, and 3 bases separated the two germline ends. From germline, CDR1 is MNHEY and CDR2 SMNVEV (reference sequence). There are 11 residues in the CDR3. CDR3 nucleotide sequence: TGTGCCAGCAGGAAGAACACTGAAGCTTTCTTT. Its translation is CASRKNTEAFF.

CDR3 amino acids: CASSPPGGSTNSPLHF. The DNA for the CDR3 is TGTGCCAGCAGTCCGCCCGGGGGGAGCACTAATTCACCCCTCCACTTT. This chain joins TRBV28 and TRBJ1-6, with D possibly matching TRBD1 (5 bases). Trimming left V 5 bases short and J 6 bases short, with 17 bases between. Germline V gene lookup returns CDR1 MDHEN and CDR2 SYDVKM. The CDR3 runs to 16 residues.